This TCR beta chain was identified during a study of cytotoxic CD8 clonotypes in ibrutinib-treated CLL. For the study at large: Patients gave response samples after a median around eleven months of treatment, range 6 to 36. Samples had a mean of roughly 250,000 productive templates and 85,000 to 100,000 productive rearrangements.

CDR1 is KGHSH, CDR2 LQKENI, per germline. The CDR3 runs 15 residues. Trimming took 1 base from V and 5 from J, leaving 11 bases between them. Only in-frame clones appear in the TCRdb table, and some are missing; sequencing was by immunoSEQ multiplex PCR. The sample consists of approximately 320,000 clones, roughly 67% of them appearing once. The clonotype originates from a human donor with chronic lymphocytic leukemia. Sequenced material: PBMCs, taken after 36 months of ibrutinib treatment. This chain connects TRBV18 to TRBJ1-4, with a tentative D call TRBD1 (5 bases). This chain's CDR3 is CASSPRTGTNEKLFF. CDR3 in DNA: TGTGCCAGCTCACCACGGACGGGGACCAATGAAAAACTGTTTTTT.